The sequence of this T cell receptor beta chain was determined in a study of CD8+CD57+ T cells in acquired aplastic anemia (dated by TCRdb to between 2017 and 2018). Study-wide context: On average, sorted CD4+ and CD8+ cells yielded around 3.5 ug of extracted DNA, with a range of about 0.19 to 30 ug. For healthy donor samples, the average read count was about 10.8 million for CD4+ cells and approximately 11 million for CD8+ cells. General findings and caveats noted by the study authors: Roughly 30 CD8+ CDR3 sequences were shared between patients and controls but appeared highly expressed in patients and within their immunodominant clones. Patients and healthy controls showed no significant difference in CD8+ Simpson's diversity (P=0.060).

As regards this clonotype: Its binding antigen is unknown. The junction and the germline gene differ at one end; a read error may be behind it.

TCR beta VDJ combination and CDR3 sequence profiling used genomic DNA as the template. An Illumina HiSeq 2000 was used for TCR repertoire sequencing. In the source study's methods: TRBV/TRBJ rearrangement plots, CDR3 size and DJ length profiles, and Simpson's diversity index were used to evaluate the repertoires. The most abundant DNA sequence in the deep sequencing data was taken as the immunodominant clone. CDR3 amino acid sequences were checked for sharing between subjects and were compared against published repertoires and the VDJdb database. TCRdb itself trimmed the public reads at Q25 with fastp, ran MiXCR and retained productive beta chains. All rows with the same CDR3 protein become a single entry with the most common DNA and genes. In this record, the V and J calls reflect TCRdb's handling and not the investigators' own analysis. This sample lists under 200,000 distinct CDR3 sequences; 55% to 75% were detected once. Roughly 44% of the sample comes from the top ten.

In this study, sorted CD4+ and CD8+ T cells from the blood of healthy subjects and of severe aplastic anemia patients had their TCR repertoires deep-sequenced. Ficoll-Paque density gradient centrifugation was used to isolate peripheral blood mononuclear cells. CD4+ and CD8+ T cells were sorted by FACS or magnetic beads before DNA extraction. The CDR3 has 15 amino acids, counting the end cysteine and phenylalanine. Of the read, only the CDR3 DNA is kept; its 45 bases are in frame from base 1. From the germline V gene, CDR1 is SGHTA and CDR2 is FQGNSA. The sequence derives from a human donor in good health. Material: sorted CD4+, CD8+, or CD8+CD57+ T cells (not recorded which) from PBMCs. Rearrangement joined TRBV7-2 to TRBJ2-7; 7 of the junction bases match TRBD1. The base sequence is TGTGCCAGCAGCGTAGCCGGGACAGCTTCCTACGAGCAGTACTTC. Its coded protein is CASSVAGTASYEQYF.